This entry lists 17 T cell receptor beta chains sequenced from one sample in a study of blood T cell repertoires in COVID-19. Sequencing used immunoSEQ multiplex PCR; TCRdb keeps in-frame clones, though not all of them. The table records approximately 260,000 clones, around 83% of them present only once. Material for sequencing was PBMCs or T cells enriched from blood (not recorded which). Receptors originate from a woman in her 50s who had been exposed to COVID-19.

Here the CDR3 reads CAWSKAGKGDQPQHF. As DNA, the CDR3 is TGTGCCTGGAGCAAAGCCGGCAAAGGAGATCAGCCCCAGCATTTT. V is TRBV30 and J is TRBJ1-5; D gene ambiguous. CDR1 is GTSNPN, CDR2 SVGIG, per germline (reference sequence). V shed 3 bases and J shed 5 bases, with 17 bases lying between them. This CDR3 is 15 amino acids long.

The chain employs TRBV28 and TRBJ1-1; 7 nucleotides agree with TRBD1. V lost 5 bases and J lost 5; bases outside the gene matches: 11. CDR1 is MDHEN, CDR2 SYDVKM, per germline. The CDR3 is 15 residues long. Here the CDR3 reads CASSPPLGGQTEAFF. DNA of the CDR3: TGTGCCAGCAGTCCTCCCTTAGGGGGACAGACTGAAGCTTTCTTT.

This chain links TRBV11-2 with TRBJ2-7, with a tentative D call TRBD1 (6 bases). The germline V gene encodes CDR1 SGHAT and CDR2 FQNNGV. CDR3 size: 13 residues. Trimming shortened V by 1 base and J by 5 bases, and 9 bases separated the two germline ends. CDR3 nucleotides: TGTGCCAGCAGCTTAGTGGGGGCCAACGAGCAGTACTTC. It yields the protein CASSLVGANEQYF.

The CDR3 sequence: CASSPLGDTGTGELFF. The CDR3 nucleotides read TGTGCCAGCAGCCCCCTGGGGGACACCGGTACCGGGGAGCTGTTTTTT. V is TRBV13 and J is TRBJ2-2; D is possibly TRBD1 (6 bases). Trimming took 5 bases from V and 5 from J, leaving 18 bases between them. Germline V gene data show CDR1 as PRHDT and CDR2 as FYEKMQ (reference sequence). CDR3 length: 16 amino acids. Based on the CDR3 plus reference TRBV13 and TRBJ2-2, the full variable domain is AAGVIQSPRHLIKEKRETATLKCYPIPRHDTVYWYQQGPGQDPQFLISFYEKMQSDKGSIPDRFSAQQFSDYHSELNMSSLELGDSALYFCASSPLGDTGTGELFFGEGSRLTVL.

The rearrangement joins TRBV5-5 to TRBJ2-3, with a possible D match to TRBD2 (7 bases). Looked up from germline, CDR1 is SGHKS and CDR2 is YYEKEE (reference sequence). The CDR3 is made up of 13 amino acids. Trimming pared 4 bases from V and 10 bases from J, leaving 16 bases between. This CDR3 is CASSPPAGAAQYF. The CDR3 coding sequence is TGTGCCAGCAGCCCCCCCGCGGGGGCAGCGCAGTATTTT.

A single count supports this clone. The chain links TRBV24-1 to TRBJ1-6; D not certain. Germline-derived CDR1 and CDR2 are KGHDR and SFDVKD. Trimming left V 0 bases short and J 13 bases short, with 9 bases between. The CDR3 has 13 residues. CDR3 sequence: CATSDLVVRPLHF. The CDR3 coding sequence is TGTGCCACCAGTGATTTGGTTGTGAGGCCCCTCCACTTT.

This clone came up once. The chain recombines TRBV6-2 or TRBV6-3 with TRBJ1-6; D unclear. The CDR3 is made up of 16 amino acids. Between the trimmed V and J ends, which lost 1 base and 2 bases, there was a span of 9 bases. Germline loops: CDR1 MNHEY, CDR2 SVGEGT. CDR3 loop: CASSYYSGTYNSPLHF. Here the CDR3 DNA reads TGTGCCAGCAGTTACTACTCCGGGACCTATAATTCACCCCTCCACTTT.

The V and J genes are TRBV20-1 and TRBJ2-7, with D unclear. Germline CDR1 reads DFQATT; CDR2 reads SNEGSKA (reference sequence). The CDR3 loop spans 14 amino acids. Trimming took 5 bases from V and 7 from J, leaving 21 bases between them. CDR3 nucleotides: TGCAGTGCTCGTGCAGGTAAAGTTTTAGGAGAGCAGTACTTC. Its translation: CSARAGKVLGEQYF.

The V and J genes are TRBV18 and TRBJ1-3, with D uncertain. This CDR3 comprises 14 residues. V lost 3 bases and J lost 0, with 6 bases in between. Germline CDR1 is KGHSH and CDR2 is LQKENI. As DNA, the CDR3 is TGTGCCAGCTCACCCTACAGCTCTGGAAACACCATATATTTT. Amino acids: CASSPYSSGNTIYF.

The gene calls are TRBV7-2 and TRBJ2-5, with 8 bases that match TRBD2. The germline CDR1 and CDR2 sequences are SGHTA and FQGNSA. This CDR3 is built from 14 residues. Unmatched junction bases numbered 2, after V lost 4 bases and J lost 1 base. CDR3 DNA sequence: TGTGCCAGCAGCTCGGGACTAGGCCAAGAGACCCAGTACTTC. It encodes CASSSGLGQETQYF. The entire variable domain, with the rest obtained from reference TRBV7-2 and TRBJ2-5, is as follows: GAGVSQSPSNKVTEKGKDVELRCDPISGHTALYWYRQSLGQGLEFLIYFQGNSAPDKSGLPSDRFSAERTGGSVSTLTIQRTQQEDSAVYLCASSSGLGQETQYFGPGTRLLVL.

This clone was seen at least ten times. The CDR3, as DNA: TGTGCCAGCAGTGCCGGTATATTGGGGGGCTACGAGCAGTACTTC. This sequence encodes CASSAGILGGYEQYF. This chain links TRBV2 with TRBJ2-7; D is possibly TRBD2 (6 bases). V shed 4 bases and J shed 3 bases, with 16 bases lying between them. Germline V gene sequence: CDR1 SNHLY, CDR2 FYNNEI. This CDR3 comprises 15 residues.

This chain uses TRBV12-5 with TRBJ2-1; D perhaps matches TRBD2 (6 bases). Deletions cut 1 base from V and 4 bases from J, with 8 bases between. CDR3 length equals 14 residues. Per the germline V gene, CDR1 is LGHNT and CDR2 is FRNRAP. The CDR3, as DNA: TGTGCTAGTGGTTTGGAGAGCGGGTACAATGAGCAGTTCTTC. Its protein product is CASGLESGYNEQFF.

This CDR3 is CASVEGYTF. CDR3 DNA: TGTGCCAGCGTCGAGGGCTACACCTTC. The genes are TRBV5-3 and TRBJ1-2; D gene unclear. TRBV5-3 has ORF status, its function being uncertain. V dropped 8 bases and J dropped 8 bases, with 7 bases sitting between them. The CDR3 runs 9 residues.

The chain is built from TRBV2 and TRBJ1-2, with 8 nucleotides matching TRBD1. V shed 1 base and J 4 bases; nucleotides not matched to a gene: 2. The CDR3 totals 14 residues. Germline CDR1 SNHLY, CDR2 FYNNEI. CDR3 sequence (DNA): TGTGCCAGCAGTGAAGGGACAGGGAGCTATGGCTACACCTTC. This gives the protein CASSEGTGSYGYTF.

This clone was counted only a few times. Written as DNA, the CDR3 is TGTGCCAGCAGTTTGACGGGGAATACGCAGTATTTT. Amino acids: CASSLTGNTQYF. V is TRBV12-3 or TRBV12-4 and J is TRBJ2-3, with a weak D call TRBD2 (5 bases). Trimming removed 3 bases from V and 7 bases from J, with 8 bases in between. The CDR3 has 12 amino acids.

The chain is built from TRBV30 and TRBJ1-1; a possible D gene is TRBD1 (5 bases). This CDR3 comprises 14 residues. Germline V gene sequence: CDR1 GTSNPN, CDR2 SVGIG (reference sequence). Trimming shortened V by 4 bases and J by 5 bases, and 17 bases separated the two germline ends. The CDR3 here is CAWTKLRGGTEAFF. The CDR3, as DNA: TGTGCCTGGACTAAGTTACGGGGGGGTACTGAAGCTTTCTTT.

This chain links TRBV5-1 with TRBJ2-1, with D possibly being TRBD1 (6 bases). CDR3 length: 16 residues. Trimming removed 0 bases at V and 0 bases at J, with 10 bases between. CDR1 and CDR2 (germline): SGHRS, YFSETQ. CDR3 sequence: CASSLDRVLSYNEQFF. CDR3 nucleotide sequence: TGCGCCAGCAGCTTGGACAGGGTCCTCTCCTACAATGAGCAGTTCTTC.